The rows below give T cell receptor beta chains drawn from one sample of a study of blood T cell repertoires in COVID-19. Measured with immunoSEQ multiplex PCR; TCRdb has only the in-frame clones, and not every one. Here the sample spans more than 85,000 clones, around 80% being singletons. The sequenced sample was peripheral blood. Every receptor here comes from a man in his sixties or seventies with acute or convalescent COVID-19. The CDR3 runs from the conserved cysteine through the conserved F or W. A D gene is named only where the DNA matches it firmly. Size tells how often a clone was seen (once, few, many) or the class of an expanded clone, and some rows leave it out.

J,D,V,size,CDR3,DNA
TRBJ1-2,TRBD1,TRBV28,-,CASSPTGGVSYGYTF,TGTGCCAGCAGTCCAACAGGGGGCGTTTCCTATGGCTACACCTTC
TRBJ1-5,-,TRBV7-2,-,CASSLTGMNNQPQHF,TGTGCCAGCAGCCTTACGGGGATGAACAATCAGCCCCAGCATTTT
TRBJ2-1,TRBD2,TRBV25-1,-,CASGGLAGEYSYNEQFF,TGTGCCAGCGGGGGACTAGCGGGAGAATACTCCTACAATGAGCAGTTCTTC
TRBJ1-1,-,TRBV2,-,CAGGTGTDTEAFF,TGTGCCGGCGGAACAGGCACGGACACTGAAGCTTTCTTT
TRBJ1-6,TRBD1,TRBV10-3,once,CAISEWVGQGASPLHF,TGTGCCATCAGTGAATGGGTAGGACAGGGTGCTTCACCCCTCCACTTT
TRBJ2-3,-,TRBV14,few,CASSPSANTDTQYF,TGTGCCAGCAGCCCTAGCGCGAACACAGATACGCAGTATTTT
TRBJ2-7,-,TRBV6-5,-,CASKGALGSLYEQYF,TGTGCCAGCAAGGGTGCACTAGGCTCACTCTACGAGCAGTACTTC
TRBJ2-1,-,TRBV7-3,-,CASSPSLGVNNEQFF,TGTGCCAGCAGCCCGAGCCTGGGAGTCAACAATGAGCAGTTCTTC
TRBJ1-2,-,TRBV3-1/TRBV3-2,few,CASSQDFNYGYTF,TGTGCCAGCAGCCAAGACTTTAACTATGGCTACACCTTC
TRBJ1-4,TRBD1,TRBV4-1,-,CASSLGQGGEKLFF,TGCGCCAGCAGCCTGGGACAGGGTGGGGAAAAACTGTTTTTT
TRBJ1-5,-,TRBV7-2,-,CASSFRDISQPQHF,TGTGCCAGCAGCTTCCGGGACATCTCCCAACCCCAGCATTTT
TRBJ2-1,-,TRBV28,-,CASSSGTYNEQFF,TGTGCCAGCAGTTCCGGGACTTACAATGAGCAGTTCTTC
TRBJ2-6,-,TRBV5-1,-,CASSVGGPGANVLTF,TGCGCCAGCAGTGTAGGAGGCCCTGGGGCCAACGTCCTGACTTTC
TRBJ1-5,-,TRBV27,-,CAAGGGSGQPQHF,TGTGCCGCCGGAGGAGGGTCCGGTCAGCCCCAGCATTTT
TRBJ2-2,-,TRBV7-2,-,CASSLYGGLGELFF,TGTGCCAGCAGCTTATACGGGGGGCTCGGGGAGCTGTTTTTT
TRBJ2-5,TRBD2,TRBV5-5,-,CASSQTVGSGKETQYF,TGTGCCAGCAGCCAAACCGTTGGTAGCGGGAAAGAGACCCAGTACTTC
TRBJ1-1,-,TRBV4-3,-,CASSQDYRTEAFF,TGCGCCAGCAGCCAAGATTACAGGACTGAAGCTTTCTTT
TRBJ2-4,TRBD1,TRBV4-1,few,CASSPTGGDINIQYF,TGCGCCAGCAGCCCGACAGGGGGTGATATAAACATTCAGTACTTC
TRBJ2-7,-,TRBV4-2,-,CASSQARQDTYEQYF,TGTGCCAGCAGCCAAGCCCGACAGGATACCTACGAGCAGTACTTC
TRBJ2-3,-,TRBV9,-,CASSPAGRTDTQYF,TGTGCCAGCAGTCCTGCAGGGCGCACAGATACGCAGTATTTT
TRBJ2-1,TRBD2,TRBV9,-,CASSAVAGGGNEQFF,TGTGCCAGCAGCGCGGTAGCGGGAGGGGGCAATGAGCAGTTCTTC
TRBJ1-5,TRBD1,TRBV25-1,-,CASSEPGGQPQHF,TGTGCCAGCAGTGAACCAGGGGGACAGCCCCAGCATTTT
TRBJ2-1,-,TRBV18,few,CASSPLGGVLYNEQFF,TGTGCCAGCTCACCTTTGGGGGGAGTCCTCTACAATGAGCAGTTCTTC
TRBJ2-7,-,TRBV5-1,-,CASSLGGTEAEQYF,TGCGCCAGCAGCTTGGGCGGAACTGAGGCCGAGCAGTACTTC
TRBJ1-5,-,TRBV27,-,CASSKGQLSNQPQHF,TGTGCCAGCAGCAAAGGACAGCTTAGCAATCAGCCCCAGCATTTT
TRBJ2-7,TRBD2,TRBV5-4,-,CASSPTSGHYEQYF,TGTGCCAGCAGCCCGACTAGCGGGCACTACGAGCAGTACTTC
TRBJ2-1,TRBD2,TRBV24-1,-,CATSGQPGLAYNEQFF,TGTGCCACCAGTGGCCAACCGGGACTAGCATACAATGAGCAGTTCTTC
TRBJ2-7,TRBD2,TRBV11-2,-,CASSLGASGRVYYEQYF,TGTGCCAGCAGCTTAGGGGCTAGCGGGAGGGTCTACTACGAGCAGTACTTC
TRBJ2-5,-,TRBV2,-,CAWGSRGTQETQYF,TGTGCCTGGGGTAGCCGGGGTACCCAAGAGACCCAGTACTTC
TRBJ1-6,-,TRBV5-1,many,CASSFPTAGSPLHF,TGCGCCAGCAGCTTTCCCACGGCGGGGTCACCCCTCCACTTT
TRBJ1-2,TRBD1,TRBV9,-,CASSATGQGRYGYTF,TGTGCCAGCAGCGCAACGGGACAGGGGCGCTATGGCTACACCTTC
TRBJ2-7,-,TRBV2,few,CASRETYEQYF,TGTGCCAGCCGAGAAACCTACGAGCAGTACTTC
TRBJ2-7,TRBD1,TRBV7-8,-,CASSLAQGAVYEQYF,TGTGCCAGCAGCTTAGCCCAGGGGGCTGTTTACGAGCAGTACTTC
TRBJ1-1,-,TRBV19,few,CASSLSLRVEAFF,TGTGCCAGTAGCTTAAGTTTGCGGGTTGAAGCTTTCTTT
TRBJ1-5,-,TRBV9,-,CASSSGVGYQPQHF,TGTGCCAGCAGTTCGGGTGTCGGGTATCAGCCCCAGCATTTT
TRBJ2-3,-,TRBV3-1/TRBV3-2,-,CASSQDPWESSSTDTQYF,TGTGCCAGCAGCCAAGATCCGTGGGAGTCTTCTAGCACAGATACGCAGTATTTT
TRBJ1-1,TRBD1,TRBV18,-,CATQPGTGEAFF,TGTGCCACCCAACCCGGGACAGGTGAAGCTTTCTTT
TRBJ2-5,TRBD2,TRBV5-4,-,CASSVGLAGVRETQYF,TGTGCCAGCAGCGTCGGACTAGCGGGAGTTCGAGAGACCCAGTACTTC
TRBJ1-1,-,TRBV4-3,-,CASSQDRGTEAFF,TGCGCCAGCAGCCAAGATAGAGGGACTGAAGCTTTCTTT
TRBJ1-6,-,TRBV18,-,CASSPPMGANSPLHF,TGTGCCAGCTCACCACCAATGGGGGCGAATTCACCCCTCCACTTT
TRBJ1-1,TRBD1,TRBV3-1/TRBV3-2,-,CASSQAGGWNTEAFF,TGTGCCAGCAGCCAAGCAGGGGGATGGAACACTGAAGCTTTCTTT
TRBJ1-5,-,TRBV7-9,once,CASSLVGANQPQHF,TGTGCCAGCAGCTTAGTAGGGGCGAACCAGCCCCAGCATTTT
TRBJ2-1,TRBD2,TRBV9,-,CASSVGTSGRWARTYEQFF,TGTGCCAGCAGCGTAGGAACTAGCGGGAGGTGGGCCCGGACGTATGAGCAGTTCTTC
TRBJ2-3,-,TRBV7-2,-,CASSLESSRVYTQYF,TGTGCCAGCAGCTTAGAATCTAGCCGGGTATATACGCAGTATTTT
TRBJ2-7,TRBD1,TRBV28,few,CASTTTGVLTYEQYF,TGTGCCAGCACAACGACAGGGGTGCTCACCTACGAGCAGTACTTC
TRBJ2-7,TRBD1,TRBV11-2,-,CASSVDRDHEQYF,TGTGCCAGCAGCGTAGACAGGGATCACGAGCAGTACTTC
TRBJ2-3,TRBD2,TRBV24-1,-,CATSDLRTSGRVTDTQYF,TGTGCCACCAGTGATTTGAGGACTAGCGGGAGGGTGACAGATACGCAGTATTTT
TRBJ1-6,-,TRBV3-1/TRBV3-2,-,CASGQGSAPGLHF,TGTGCCAGCGGCCAAGGGTCCGCCCCAGGCCTCCACTTT
TRBJ1-6,TRBD1,TRBV19,-,CASSGQVNSPLHF,TGTGCCAGTAGTGGACAGGTCAATTCACCCCTCCACTTT
TRBJ1-4,TRBD1,TRBV5-4,-,CASSGTGKREKLFF,TGTGCCAGCAGCGGGACAGGGAAGCGTGAAAAACTGTTTTTT
TRBJ2-7,TRBD2,TRBV9,-,CASSVSGTSSYEQYF,TGTGCCAGCAGCGTCTCCGGGACTAGCTCCTACGAGCAGTACTTC
TRBJ2-2,TRBD2,TRBV7-8,-,CASSSSGRYTGELFF,TGTGCCAGCAGCTCTAGCGGGAGATACACCGGGGAGCTGTTTTTT
TRBJ1-3,TRBD1,TRBV2,-,CASRTGDTSGNTIYF,TGTGCCAGCCGGACAGGCGATACCTCTGGAAACACCATATATTTT
TRBJ1-6,-,TRBV3-1/TRBV3-2,-,CASSQDSGLDSPLHF,TGTGCCAGCAGCCAAGACTCAGGGTTGGATTCACCCCTCCACTTT
TRBJ1-4,-,TRBV30,-,CAWSVLRYNEKLFF,TGTGCCTGGAGTGTACTACGGTATAATGAAAAACTGTTTTTT
TRBJ1-2,-,TRBV16,-,CASSQSAQVDYGYTF,TGTGCCAGCAGCCAATCGGCACAGGTAGACTATGGCTACACCTTC
TRBJ1-3,-,TRBV9,-,CASSGQAGNTIYF,TGTGCCAGCAGCGGACAGGCTGGAAACACCATATATTTT
TRBJ2-7,TRBD1,TRBV15,-,CATSPRQGNEQYF,TGTGCCACCAGCCCCCGACAGGGTAACGAGCAGTACTTC
TRBJ1-4,-,TRBV5-1,-,CASSAVEGSTTNEKLFF,TGCGCCAGCAGCGCGGTGGAGGGGTCCACAACTAATGAAAAACTGTTTTTT